This T cell receptor (beta chain) was identified during a study of control samples from healthy donors and cancer patients. V was trimmed by 3 bases and J by 8 bases, leaving 19 bases between them. This CDR3 contains 15 residues. Germline V gives CDR1 MDHEN, CDR2 SYDVKM. Clones were sequenced by immunoSEQ multiplex PCR, and TCRdb holds only the in-frame ones, with some missing. The profile shows about 110,000 clones, approximately 80% of them singletons. The chain links TRBV28 to TRBJ1-2, with D tentatively TRBD1 (6 bases). Sequencing was carried out using blood. The clonotype originates from a man aged 18 to 29 in good health. CDR3 nucleotide sequence: TGTGCCAGCAGTTTCGTTAGGGCAGGGGAGGGGGGCTACACCTTC. It codes for CASSFVRAGEGGYTF.